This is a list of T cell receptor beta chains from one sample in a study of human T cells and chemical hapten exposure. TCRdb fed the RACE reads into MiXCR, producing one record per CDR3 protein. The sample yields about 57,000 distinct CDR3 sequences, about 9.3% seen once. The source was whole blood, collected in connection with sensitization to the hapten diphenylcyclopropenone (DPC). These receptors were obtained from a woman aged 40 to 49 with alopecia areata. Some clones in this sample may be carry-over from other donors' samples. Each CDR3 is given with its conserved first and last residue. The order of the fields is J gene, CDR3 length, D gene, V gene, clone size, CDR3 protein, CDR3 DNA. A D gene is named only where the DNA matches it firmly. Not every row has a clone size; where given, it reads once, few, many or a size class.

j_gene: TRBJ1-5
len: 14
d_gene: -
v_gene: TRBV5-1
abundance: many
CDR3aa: CASSFGSGPSPQHF
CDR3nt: TGCGCCAGCAGCTTCGGGTCAGGCCCCAGCCCCCAGCATTTT

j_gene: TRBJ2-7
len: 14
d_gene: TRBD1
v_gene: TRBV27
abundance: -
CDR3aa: CASGYPTGTYEQYF
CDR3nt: TGTGCCAGCGGCTATCCGACAGGGACCTACGAGCAGTACTTC

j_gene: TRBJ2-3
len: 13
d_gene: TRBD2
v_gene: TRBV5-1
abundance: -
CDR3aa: CASNLAGGDTQYF
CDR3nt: TGCGCCAGCAACCTAGCGGGGGGAGATACGCAGTATTTT

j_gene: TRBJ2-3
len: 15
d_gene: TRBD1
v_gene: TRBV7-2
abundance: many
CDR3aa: CASSPTGGGTDTQYF
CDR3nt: TGTGCCAGCAGCCCGACAGGGGGCGGGACAGATACGCAGTATTTT

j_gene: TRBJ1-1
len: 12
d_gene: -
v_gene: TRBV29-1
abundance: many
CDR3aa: CSGTGASTEAFF
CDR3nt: TGCAGCGGTACGGGAGCGAGCACTGAAGCTTTCTTT

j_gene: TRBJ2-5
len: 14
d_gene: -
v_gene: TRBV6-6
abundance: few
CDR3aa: CASSYVDWGETQYF
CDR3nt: TGTGCCAGCAGTTACGTCGATTGGGGAGAGACCCAGTACTTC

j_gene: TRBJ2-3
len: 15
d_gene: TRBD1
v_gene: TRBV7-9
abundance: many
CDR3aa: CASSLGGQGTDTQYF
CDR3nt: TGTGCCAGCAGCTTAGGAGGACAGGGAACAGATACGCAGTATTTT

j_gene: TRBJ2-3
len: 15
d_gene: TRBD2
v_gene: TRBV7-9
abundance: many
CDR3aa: CASSLTSGDTDTQYF
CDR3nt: TGTGCCAGCAGCTTAACTAGCGGCGACACAGATACGCAGTATTTT

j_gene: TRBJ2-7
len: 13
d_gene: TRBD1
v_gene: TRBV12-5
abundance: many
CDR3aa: CASSWDRAWEQYF
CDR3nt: TGTGCTAGTTCCTGGGACAGGGCTTGGGAGCAGTACTTC

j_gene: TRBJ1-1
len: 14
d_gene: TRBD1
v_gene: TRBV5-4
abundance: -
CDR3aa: CASSSPGQGTEAFF
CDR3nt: TGTGCCAGCAGCTCTCCGGGACAGGGCACTGAAGCTTTCTTT

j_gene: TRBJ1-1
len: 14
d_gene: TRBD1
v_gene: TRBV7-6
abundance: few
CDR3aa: CASSGTGLNTEAFF
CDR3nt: TGTGCCAGCAGCGGGACAGGACTGAACACTGAAGCTTTCTTT

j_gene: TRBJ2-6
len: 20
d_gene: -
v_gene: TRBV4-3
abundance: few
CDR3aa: CASSQEGIAGRYSGANVLTF
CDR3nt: TGCGCCAGCAGCCAAGAAGGAATCGCGGGACGATACTCTGGGGCCAACGTCCTGACTTTC

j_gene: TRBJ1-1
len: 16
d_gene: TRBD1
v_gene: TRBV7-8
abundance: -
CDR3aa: CASSLKSGQGNTEAFF
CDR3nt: TGTGCCAGCAGCTTAAAGTCAGGACAGGGGAACACTGAAGCTTTCTTT

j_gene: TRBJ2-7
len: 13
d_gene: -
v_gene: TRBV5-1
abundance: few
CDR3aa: CASSLIQGHEQYF
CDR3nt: TGCGCCAGCAGCTTGATACAGGGCCACGAGCAGTACTTC

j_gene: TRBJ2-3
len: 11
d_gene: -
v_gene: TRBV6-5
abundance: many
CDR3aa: CASRRGDTQYF
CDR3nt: TGTGCCAGCAGGCGGGGTGATACGCAGTATTTT

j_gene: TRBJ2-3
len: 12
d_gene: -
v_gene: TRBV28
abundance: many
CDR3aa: CATGRNTDTQYF
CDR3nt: TGTGCCACGGGACGGAACACAGATACGCAGTATTTT

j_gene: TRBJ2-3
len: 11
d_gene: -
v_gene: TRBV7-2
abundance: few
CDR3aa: CASTSTDTQYF
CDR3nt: TGTGCCAGCACCTCCACAGATACGCAGTATTTT

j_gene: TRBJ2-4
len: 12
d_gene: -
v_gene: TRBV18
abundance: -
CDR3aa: CASSPDSTIQYF
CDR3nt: TGTGCCAGCTCACCGGACAGTACCATTCAGTACTTC

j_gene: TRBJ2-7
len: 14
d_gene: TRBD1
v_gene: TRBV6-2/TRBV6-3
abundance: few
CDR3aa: CASSRQGDIYEQYF
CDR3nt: TGTGCCAGCAGTAGACAGGGGGACATTTACGAGCAGTACTTC

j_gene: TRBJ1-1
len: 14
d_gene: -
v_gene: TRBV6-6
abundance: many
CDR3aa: CASSYPQGNTEAFF
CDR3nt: TGTGCCAGCAGTTACCCGCAGGGGAACACTGAAGCTTTCTTT

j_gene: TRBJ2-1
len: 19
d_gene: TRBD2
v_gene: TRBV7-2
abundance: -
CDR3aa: CASSYSKLSSGGAHNEQFF
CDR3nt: TGTGCCAGCAGCTACTCCAAGCTGTCTAGCGGGGGGGCCCACAATGAGCAGTTCTTC

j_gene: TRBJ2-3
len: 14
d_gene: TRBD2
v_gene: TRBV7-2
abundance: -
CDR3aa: CASSPGGGVDTQYF
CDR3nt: TGTGCCAGCAGCCCGGGGGGGGGTGTAGATACGCAGTATTTT

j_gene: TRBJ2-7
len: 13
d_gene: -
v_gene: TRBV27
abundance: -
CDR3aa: CASSPRPQNKQYF
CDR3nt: TGTGCCAGCAGCCCCCGCCCCCAAAACAAGCAGTACTTC

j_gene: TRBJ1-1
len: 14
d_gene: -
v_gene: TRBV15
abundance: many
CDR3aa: CATSHTASGTEAFF
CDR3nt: TGTGCCACCAGCCATACGGCTTCGGGAACTGAAGCTTTCTTT

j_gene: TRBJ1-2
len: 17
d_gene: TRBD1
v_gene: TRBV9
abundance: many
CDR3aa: CASSAPNDRRGPNGYTF
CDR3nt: TGTGCCAGCAGCGCCCCGAACGACCGCAGGGGGCCAAATGGCTACACCTTC

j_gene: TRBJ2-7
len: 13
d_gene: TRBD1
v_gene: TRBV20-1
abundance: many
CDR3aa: CSYRGTTNYEQYF
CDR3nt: TGCAGTTACAGGGGGACGACCAACTACGAGCAGTACTTC

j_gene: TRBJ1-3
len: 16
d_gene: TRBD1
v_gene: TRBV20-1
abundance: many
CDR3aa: CSAREPGTGTGNTIYF
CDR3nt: TGCAGTGCTAGAGAGCCCGGGACAGGGACTGGAAACACCATATATTTT

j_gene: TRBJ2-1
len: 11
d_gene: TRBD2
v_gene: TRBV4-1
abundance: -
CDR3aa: CASSLGGEQFF
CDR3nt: TGCGCCAGCAGCCTCGGGGGGGAGCAGTTCTTC

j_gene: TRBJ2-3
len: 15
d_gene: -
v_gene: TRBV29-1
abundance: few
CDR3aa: CSVVPWGGDTDTQYF
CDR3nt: TGCAGCGTTGTCCCCTGGGGCGGGGACACAGATACGCAGTATTTT

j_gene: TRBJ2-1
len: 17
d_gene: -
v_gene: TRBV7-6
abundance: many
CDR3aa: CASSYEVSPISYNEQFF
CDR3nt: TGTGCCAGCAGCTATGAAGTCAGTCCAATTTCCTACAATGAGCAGTTCTTC

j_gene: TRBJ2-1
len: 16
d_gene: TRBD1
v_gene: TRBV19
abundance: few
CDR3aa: CASSRSRQGALNEQFF
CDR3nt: TGTGCCAGTAGTAGATCTCGACAGGGGGCATTGAATGAGCAGTTCTTC

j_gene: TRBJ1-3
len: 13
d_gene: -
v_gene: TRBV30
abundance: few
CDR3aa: CAWRRNSGNTIYF
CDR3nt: TGTGCCTGGAGGCGGAACTCTGGAAACACCATATATTTT

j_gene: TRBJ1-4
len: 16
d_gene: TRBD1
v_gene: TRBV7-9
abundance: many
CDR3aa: CASSLLGQGSNEKLFF
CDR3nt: TGTGCCAGCAGCCTTCTCGGACAGGGAAGTAATGAAAAACTGTTTTTT

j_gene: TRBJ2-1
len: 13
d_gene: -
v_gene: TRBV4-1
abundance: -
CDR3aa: CASSQVKGHEQFF
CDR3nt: TGCGCCAGCAGCCAAGTAAAGGGGCATGAGCAGTTCTTC

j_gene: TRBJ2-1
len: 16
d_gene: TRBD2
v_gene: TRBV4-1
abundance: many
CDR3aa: CASSPLGASGYNEQFF
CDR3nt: TGCGCCAGCAGTCCATTAGGCGCTAGCGGGTACAATGAGCAGTTCTTC

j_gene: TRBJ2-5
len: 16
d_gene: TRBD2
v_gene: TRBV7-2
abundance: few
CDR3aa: CASSPARLAGQETQYF
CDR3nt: TGTGCCAGCAGCCCCGCACGACTAGCGGGGCAAGAGACCCAGTACTTC

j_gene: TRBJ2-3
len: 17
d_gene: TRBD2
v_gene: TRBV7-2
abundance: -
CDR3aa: CASSRTTSGGAMDTQYF
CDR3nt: TGTGCCAGCAGCCGAACGACTAGCGGGGGGGCCATGGATACGCAGTATTTT

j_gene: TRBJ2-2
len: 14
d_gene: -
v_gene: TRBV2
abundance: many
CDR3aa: CASKGDPRAGELFF
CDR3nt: TGTGCCAGCAAGGGGGACCCCAGGGCCGGGGAGCTGTTTTTT

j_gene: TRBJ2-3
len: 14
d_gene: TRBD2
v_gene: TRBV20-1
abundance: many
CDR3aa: CSAPSGASTDTQYF
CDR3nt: TGCAGTGCTCCTAGCGGGGCTAGCACAGATACGCAGTATTTT

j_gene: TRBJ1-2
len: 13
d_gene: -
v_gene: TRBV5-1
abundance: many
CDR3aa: CASSQGTNHGYTF
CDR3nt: TGCGCCAGCAGCCAAGGGACCAACCATGGCTACACCTTC

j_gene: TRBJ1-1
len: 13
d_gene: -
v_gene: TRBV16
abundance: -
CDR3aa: CASSPLGGTEAFF
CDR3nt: TGTGCCAGCAGCCCTCTGGGGGGAACTGAAGCTTTCTTT

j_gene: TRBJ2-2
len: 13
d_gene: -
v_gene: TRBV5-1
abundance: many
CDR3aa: CASSLIGTGELFF
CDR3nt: TGCGCCAGCAGCTTGATTGGTACCGGGGAGCTGTTTTTT

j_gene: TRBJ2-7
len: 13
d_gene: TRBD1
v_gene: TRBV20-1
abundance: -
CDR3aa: CSATWDRGSEQYF
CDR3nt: TGCAGTGCTACTTGGGACAGGGGGAGCGAGCAGTACTTC

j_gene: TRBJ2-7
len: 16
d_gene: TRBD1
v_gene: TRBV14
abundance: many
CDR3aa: CASSPEGGQGLHEQYF
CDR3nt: TGTGCCAGCAGCCCGGAGGGGGGACAGGGGTTACACGAGCAGTACTTC

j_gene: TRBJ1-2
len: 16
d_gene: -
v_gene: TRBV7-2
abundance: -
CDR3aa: CASSPLTTEVGYGYTF
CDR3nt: TGTGCCAGCAGCCCCCTAACGACGGAGGTTGGCTATGGCTACACCTTC

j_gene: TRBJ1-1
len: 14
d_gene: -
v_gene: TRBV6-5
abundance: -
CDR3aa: CASSYSWQNTEAFF
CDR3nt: TGTGCCAGCAGTTACTCTTGGCAGAACACTGAAGCTTTCTTT

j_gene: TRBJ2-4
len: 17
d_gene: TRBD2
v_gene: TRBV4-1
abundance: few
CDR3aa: CASSLRTSAEAKNIQYF
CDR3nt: TGCGCCAGCAGCCTTAGGACTAGTGCTGAGGCCAAAAACATTCAGTACTTC

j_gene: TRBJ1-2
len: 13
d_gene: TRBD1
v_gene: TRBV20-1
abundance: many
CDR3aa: CSAMDRGLYGYTF
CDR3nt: TGCAGTGCCATGGACAGGGGGCTCTATGGCTACACCTTC

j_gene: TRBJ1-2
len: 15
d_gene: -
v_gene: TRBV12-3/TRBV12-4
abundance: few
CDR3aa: CASSPRTGSNYGYTF
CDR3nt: TGTGCCAGCAGTCCCCGGACGGGGTCGAACTATGGCTACACCTTC

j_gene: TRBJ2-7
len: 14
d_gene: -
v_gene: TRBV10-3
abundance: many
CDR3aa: CAISEGRSSYEQYF
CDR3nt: TGTGCCATCAGTGAGGGACGCAGCTCCTACGAGCAGTACTTC

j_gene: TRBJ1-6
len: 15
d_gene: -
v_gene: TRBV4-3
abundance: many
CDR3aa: CASSQGNSYNSPLHF
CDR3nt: TGCGCCAGCAGCCAAGGGAATTCCTATAATTCACCCCTCCACTTT

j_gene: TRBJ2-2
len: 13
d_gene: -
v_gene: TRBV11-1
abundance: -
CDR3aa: CASTLTETGELFF
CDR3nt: TGTGCCAGCACCTTGACAGAGACCGGGGAGCTGTTTTTT

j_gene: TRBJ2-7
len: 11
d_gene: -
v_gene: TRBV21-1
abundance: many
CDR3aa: CASSNLNEQYF
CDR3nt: TGTGCCAGCAGCAATCTAAACGAGCAGTACTTC

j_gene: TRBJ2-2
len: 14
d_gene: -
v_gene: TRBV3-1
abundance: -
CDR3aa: CASSPDTYTGELFF
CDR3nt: TGTGCCAGCAGTCCGGACACCTACACCGGGGAGCTGTTTTTT